The sequence of this TCR beta chain was determined in a study of regulatory T cells in long-lasting Graves disease (dated by TCRdb to 2020 to 2022). Describing the broader study: Newly diagnosed Graves' disease patients had taken antithyroid drugs for less than 3 months. Patients with persistent Graves' disease were compared with patients with newly diagnosed Graves' disease using TCR sequencing and RNA sequencing of peripheral blood. The study was registered as a clinical trial and conducted in China. A total of approximately 35 samples underwent TCR sequencing: about 13 from persistent and 20 from newly diagnosed Graves' disease patients. General findings and caveats noted by the study authors: Sequencing and analysis were restricted to the TCR beta chain. As a limitation, the authors acknowledged that the small sample size may reduce accuracy. Compared with newly diagnosed patients, persistent Graves' disease patients had lower TCR Shannon entropy and fewer highly expanded clones, which suggests clonal expansion. TRBV28, TRBJ1-2 and TRBJ2-5 were preferentially used in persistent disease, while TRBV20-1 and TRBJ2-1 were favored in newly diagnosed disease. Persistent patients shared more public clonotypes among themselves (around 2,800) than newly diagnosed patients did (about 970). Peripheral blood alone was examined, since thyroid tissue, which constituted the primary lesion, could not be accessed.

Explained via the paper, the time point label denotes: newly diagnosed GD, antithyroid drugs for less than 3 months. RNA was extracted from PBMCs in TRIzol for both TCR sequencing and RNA sequencing. The diagnosis of Graves' disease was made according to American Thyroid Association guidelines. The patients came from an endocrinology department in Xi'an, China. From each patient, nine milliliters of peripheral blood was collected into an EDTA anticoagulant tube. Ficoll Paque Plus density gradient separation was used to isolate PBMCs, and no additional T cell sorting was done. An Agilent 2100 Bioanalyzer and agarose gel were used to assess RNA quality, and a NanoDrop 2000 was used to measure RNA concentration. This clonotype was seen a handful of times. Its recognized antigen is unknown. It has no much larger one-base neighbor in the sample; base qualities were not kept. The CDR1 and CDR2 encoded by the germline V gene are LGHNT and FRNRAP. The CDR3 holds 14 amino acids from the cysteine to the phenylalanine. Only the CDR3 part of the read is kept: 42 bases, read in frame from the first base. The germline ends are 13 bases apart after V is trimmed by 6 bases and J by 1 base.

Library prep was done by multiplex PCR. Sequencer: Illumina HiSeq 4000. TCR beta libraries were built with iRepertoire HTBI primers and Arm-PCR amplification of CDR3 regions. Before sequencing, the PCR products went through gel purification. Under the source paper's analysis protocol: Gene usage analysis of CDR3 amino acid clonotypes used the approximately 62 TRBV and fewer than 15 TRBJ segments found across samples. COPE and FqMerger were used to merge the filtered high-quality paired reads into contigs. Contigs were aligned with BLAST to IMGT TRBV, TRBD and TRBJ reference genes, and CDR3 was defined per IMGT. Any clonotype with a frequency above 0.1% was classified as a highly expanded clone. Shannon entropy was used to measure repertoire diversity, and the Gini coefficient was used to measure V-J evenness. Clonotypes shared by more than one individual were considered public. The public reads were quality trimmed at Q25 with fastp and then assembled into clones with MiXCR by TCRdb, keeping productive beta chains. Every CDR3 protein is listed once, alongside the most common genes and DNA of its rows. The V and J calls shown here were made by TCRdb, not taken from the authors' results. The sample table shows about 530,000 distinct CDR3 sequences, and around 16% are seen once. The ten largest clones capture more than 20% of the sample.

The sample also formed part of further work on T cells in Graves' hyperthyroidism and ophthalmopathy. From the second report: A patient counted as having stable Graves' hyperthyroidism if no progression to ophthalmopathy occurred over 18 months of follow-up. The hyperthyroidism patients were between 18 and 65 years old and newly diagnosed, with a disease duration of less than 2 months. Any patient with an uncontrolled infection, another autoimmune disease, pregnancy or lactation was excluded. Clinical symptoms, serum thyroxine and TRAb, thyroid ultrasound, and orbital computed tomography formed the basis for the diagnoses. For the first round of RT-PCR on the TCR CDR3, the HTBI primer set was used together with the Qiagen OneStep RT-PCR kit. Most expanded thyroid clonotypes (frequency above 0.001) were also detected in blood, a finding suggesting that blood repertoires may reflect thyroid immune responses. A model built on a 13 V-J signature distinguished ophthalmopathy from stable hyperthyroidism, reaching around 87% sensitivity and 81.08% specificity in cross-validation and 80%/75% in testing. In validation, the model predicted progression to ophthalmopathy with over 65% sensitivity and less than 80% specificity, a median of about 6.7 months before onset. To identify distinguishing TCR V-J signatures, a discovery cohort of about 100 patients was used, comprising some 43 with Graves' ophthalmopathy and about 59 with stable Graves' hyperthyroidism. Prospective prediction of ophthalmopathy was tested in an independent validation cohort of 18 hyperthyroidism patients and 17 patients who later progressed to ophthalmopathy. The 90 to 100 discovery patients were randomly divided into training and test sets at a 7:3 ratio. In six Graves' hyperthyroidism patients, the study also compared T-cell repertoires from thyroid tissue with T-cell repertoires from blood. After blood sampling, hyperthyroidism patients were treated with methimazole at a starting dose of 30 mg daily, and ophthalmopathy patients were treated with high-dose intravenous methylprednisolone. Libraries were constructed in a second round of multiplex PCR, after which size selection and purification were performed. Sequencing of the libraries was done on an Illumina HiSeq2000 using paired-end 100 bp reads. SOAPnuke was used to process the raw data, removing reads that contained adapters or uncalled bases, had a mean Phred below 15, or lacked an exact match to the constant primer or identifier. COPE v1.2.5 was used to merge the high-quality paired reads, and each unique nucleotide sequence was defined as a clonotype. MiTCR v1.1 was used to align clonotypes to the IMGT TRBV, TRBD and TRBJ reference segments. The analysis was restricted to V-J combinations with a frequency above 0.0001, which together covered 99.2% of the repertoires. A TCS score was defined as the ratio of F50 (clonal expansion) to E x V (chaos), with BLOSUM62-based TCRdist applied between CDR3 peptides within each V-J. Welch's t-statistics and random forest reduced roughly 500 V-J features to roughly 13, which were used in a naive Bayes classifier (R e1071). Sample size was not statistically predetermined, and investigators were not blinded to group allocation. The paper reports TCR Vbeta CDR3 sequencing of some 140 peripheral blood samples: fewer than 50 ophthalmopathy, 75 to 80 hyperthyroidism and approximately 17 progressor patients.

Sequencing used peripheral blood mononuclear cells (PBMCs), obtained at new diagnosis, from a patient treated with antithyroid drugs. The chain uses TRBV12-5 and TRBJ2-7, with TRBD1 tentatively as D gene (6 bases match). The receptor was derived from a woman aged 35-65 years with Graves disease. Donor details come from another sample of the same person, matched by shared clones. The CDR3 has the sequence CASGPGTQSYEQYF. The nucleotides are TGTGCTAGTGGCCCCGGGACACAATCCTACGAGCAGTACTTC.